This T cell receptor (beta chain) came from a study of blood T cell repertoires in COVID-19. Across the study: Acute-phase and convalescent COVID-19 samples originated in the United States, Italy and Spain.

V gave up 7 bases and J gave up 4 bases, with 23 bases separating them. Germline lookup yields CDR1 MDHEN and CDR2 SYDVKM. The CDR3 is made up of 17 amino acids. The assay was immunoSEQ multiplex PCR, and TCRdb's table has in-frame clones only and misses some. Here the sample spans roughly 300,000 clones, about 89% being singletons. The receptor was isolated from a man younger than 35 who had recovered from COVID-19. The sequenced material came from peripheral blood. The chain links TRBV28 to TRBJ1-5, with D possibly TRBD1 on 5 matching bases. The CDR3 loop reads CASTQSSTALTNQPQHF. The CDR3 DNA is TGTGCCAGCACGCAAAGTTCGACAGCGTTAACAAATCAGCCCCAGCATTTT. Full variable domain (rest looked up from reference TRBV28 and TRBJ1-5): DVKVTQSSRYLVKRTGEKVFLECVQDMDHENMFWYRQDPGLGLRLIYFSYDVKMKEKGDIPEGYSVSREKKERFSLILESASTNQTSMYLCASTQSSTALTNQPQHFGDGTRLSIL.